This TCR beta chain was retrieved from a study of immune heterogeneity within non-small cell lung tumors. At the level of the study: Of the tumors, several were squamous cell, around 9 non-squamous, and 1 not otherwise specified. Study-level results: In tumor regions, T-cell clonality showed a moderate but significant correlation with local tumor mutational burden (R around 0.35).

For each sample, template was around 650 ng of bulk tumor genomic DNA. Multiple biopsies spaced far apart were taken from each primary tumor during surgery. Patients underwent curative surgery for non-small cell lung cancer (untreated and newly diagnosed). Newly diagnosed patients with non-small cell lung cancer who were having surgery with curative intent served as donors. A note on this clonotype: Its antigen is unidentified.

Trimming stripped 1 base from V and 6 bases from J, with 10 bases between. CDR3 size: 14 residues. Germline CDR1 and CDR2: SGDLS and YYNGEE. TCR beta CDR3 amplification used multiplex PCR with 32 V and 13 J primers. TCRdb re-derived calls from the multiplex PCR reads in MiXCR, one entry per CDR3 protein. This sample has some 31,000 distinct CDR3 sequences, with around 28% found just once. V gene TRBV9 combines with J gene TRBJ2-2; perhaps TRBD1 as D (5 bases). Input material: lung tumor tissue. The sequence came from a man aged 35-49 years with non-small cell lung cancer. CDR3 bases: TGTGCCAGCAGCGTAAGGACAAGGTCCGGGGAGCTGTTTTTT. Translated, it gives CASSVRTRSGELFF.